The 16 T cell receptor beta chains listed next were all sequenced from one sample in a study of blood T cell repertoires in COVID-19. Clones were read by immunoSEQ multiplex PCR, and TCRdb kept only the in-frame ones, dropping some. The sample yields 250,000 to 350,000 clones, more than 70% seen once. Sequencing used peripheral blood. Receptor source: a woman aged 45-65 years who had recovered from COVID-19.

This chain links TRBV3-1 (or the pseudogene TRBV3-2) with TRBJ2-1; TRBD1 matches at 8 bases. CDR3 size: 15 residues. With 2 bases clipped from V and 5 bases from J, the junction kept 5 bases outside the gene matches. The germline V gene has CDR1 LGHDT and CDR2 YNNKEL (reference sequence). The CDR3 protein is CASSQWTGLNNEQFF. The CDR3 DNA reads TGTGCCAGCAGCCAATGGACAGGGTTAAACAATGAGCAGTTCTTC.

The V gene is TRBV7-2, the J gene TRBJ1-5; a possible D gene is TRBD1 (5 bases). Trimming cost V 5 bases and J 7 bases, with 12 bases left between them. This CDR3 comprises 13 residues. Germline V gives CDR1 SGHTA, CDR2 FQGNSA. The CDR3 DNA reads as TGTGCCAGCAGCCAAGACAGTAACCAGCCCCAGCATTTT. This encodes CASSQDSNQPQHF.

The chain has TRBV28 and TRBJ2-7, with 10 bases matching TRBD2. The CDR3 covers 16 residues. J was trimmed by 2 bases and V by 4 bases; bases with no gene match: 8. Germline V gives CDR1 MDHEN, CDR2 SYDVKM. The CDR3 DNA sequence: TGTGCCAGCAGTTCCCGATGGAGCGGGAGGGCCTACGAGCAGTACTTC. It translates to CASSSRWSGRAYEQYF.

The chain is built from TRBV19 and TRBJ2-1; 7 bases match TRBD1. This CDR3 comprises 14 residues. The germline gives CDR1 LNHDA, CDR2 SQIVND (reference sequence). The junction had 6 bases not matched to a gene; V was cut back by 3 bases and J by 7 bases. In DNA, the CDR3 is TGTGCCAGTAGTATGGTCCCAGGGGGTAATGAGCAGTTCTTC. Translated: CASSMVPGGNEQFF.

This chain connects TRBV10-3 to TRBJ2-1; 9 positions match TRBD2. The CDR3 spans 12 residues. V shed 6 bases, J shed 12 bases, and the junction held 6 bases outside the gene matches. Germline loops: CDR1 ENHRY, CDR2 SYGVKD. DNA for the CDR3: TGTGCCATCAGCTATAGCGGGAGAATGCAGTTCTTC. This codes for CAISYSGRMQFF.

The V gene is TRBV18, the J gene TRBJ2-7; 7 bases agree with TRBD2. With V trimmed by 5 bases and J by 6 bases, 16 bases remained unmatched. The CDR3 is 16 amino acids. Germline V gene sequence: CDR1 KGHSH, CDR2 LQKENI. The CDR3 reads CASSSMPTGGWAEQYF. The CDR3, as DNA: TGTGCCAGCTCATCGATGCCGACGGGGGGTTGGGCCGAGCAGTACTTC.

The rearrangement joins TRBV29-1 to TRBJ1-1; D is unclear. There are 12 residues in the CDR3. Trimming removed 4 bases from V and 5 bases from J, with 11 bases in between. Looked up from germline, CDR1 is SQVTM and CDR2 is ANQGSEA. The CDR3 loop is CSVARGWTEAFF. The CDR3, as DNA: TGCAGCGTTGCTCGGGGATGGACTGAAGCTTTCTTT.

CDR3 DNA sequence: TGTGCCAGCAGTTATCGACCGACAAGGCCCCCCAATCAGCCCCAGCATTTT. Amino acids: CASSYRPTRPPNQPQHF. The chain combines TRBV6-2 or TRBV6-3 with TRBJ1-5; no firm D call. CDR1 is MNHEY and CDR2 is SVGEGT in the germline V gene. V lost 3 bases to trimming and J lost 3 bases, with 18 bases between them. CDR3 length: 17 residues.

This clone was seen a handful of times. The J gene is TRBJ2-7, the V gene TRBV7-9, with TRBD2 matching 7 bases. Trimming cost V 1 base and J 0 bases; bases outside gene matches: 6. The germline gives CDR1 SEHNR, CDR2 FQNEAQ (reference sequence). The CDR3 length is 16 residues. CDR3 DNA: TGTGCCAGCAGCTTAGTTAGGGCGGGGGACTCCTACGAGCAGTACTTC. Translated, it gives CASSLVRAGDSYEQYF.

This clone was counted a few times. The chain couples TRBV21-1 to TRBJ1-5; TRBD1 reflects the table's D call only, with no check against the DNA. TRBV21-1 is given as a pseudogene. The CDR3 sequence is 18 residues long. CDR3 protein: CASTKRGDRFWKYQPQHF. The CDR3 nucleotides are TGTGCCAGCACCAAAAGGGGGGACAGGTTTTGGAAGTATCAGCCCCAGCATTTT.

Details on this clone: Other DNA sequences from this sample encode an identical CDR3 as well. The V and J genes are TRBV5-1 and TRBJ1-1; 11 nucleotides line up with TRBD1. The CDR3 covers 14 residues. Germline V CDR1 and CDR2: SGHRS, YFSETQ. The V and J ends lost 3 bases and 5 bases, in that order; junction bases with no gene match: 3. The chain's CDR3 is CASSWGQGDTEAFF. CDR3 DNA sequence: TGCGCCAGCAGCTGGGGACAGGGGGATACTGAAGCTTTCTTT.

CDR3 region: CASSVRDTSVGLFF. The CDR3 DNA sequence: TGTGCCAGCAGCGTCCGGGACACCTCGGTGGGACTGTTTTTT. The chain combines TRBV9 with TRBJ1-4, with D tentatively TRBD1 (6 bases). The CDR3 covers 14 residues. Germline CDR1 reads SGDLS; CDR2 reads YYNGEE. The V end was cut by 2 bases, the J end by 13 bases, with 18 bases between.

The chain has TRBV28 and TRBJ2-7; 14 bases align to TRBD2. This CDR3 contains 20 residues. Germline CDR1 MDHEN, CDR2 SYDVKM. V dropped 4 bases and J dropped 0; count of bases not matched to a gene: 14. The CDR3 is CASSSYIPGLAGVPSYEQYF. The DNA for the CDR3 is TGTGCCAGCAGTTCGTATATTCCGGGACTAGCGGGAGTTCCCTCCTACGAGCAGTACTTC.

The chain uses TRBV28 and TRBJ1-5, with D possibly TRBD1 on 6 matching bases. Germline CDR1 is MDHEN and CDR2 is SYDVKM. The CDR3 runs to 16 residues. The V end was cut by 3 bases, the J end by 0 bases, with 12 bases between. CDR3: CASSFGQYDSNQPQHF. As DNA, the CDR3 is TGTGCCAGCAGTTTCGGACAGTACGATAGCAATCAGCCCCAGCATTTT.

V gene TRBV5-4 combines with J gene TRBJ2-1; 8 bases fit TRBD2. The CDR3 sequence is 19 residues long. CDR1 and CDR2 (germline): SGHNT, YYREEE (reference sequence). V was pared by 3 bases and J by 0 bases, with 14 bases of the junction left unmatched. The CDR3 nucleotides are TGTGCCAGCAGCTGGTGGGGGTATAGCGGGAAGAGCTCCTACAATGAGCAGTTCTTC. It codes for CASSWWGYSGKSSYNEQFF.

This clone came up once. The rearrangement joins TRBV27 to TRBJ1-5; weak D call: TRBD1 (5 bases). The CDR3 has 17 amino acids. The V and J ends lost 6 bases and 0 bases respectively, with 18 bases between them. The germline V gene encodes CDR1 MNHEY and CDR2 SMNVEV (reference sequence). This chain's CDR3 is CASSPLRDLYSNQPQHF. CDR3 bases: TGTGCCAGCAGCCCCCTCAGGGACTTGTATAGCAATCAGCCCCAGCATTTT.